This TCR beta chain appears in the sequencing data of a study of blood T cell repertoires in COVID-19. Germline CDR1 LGHNT, CDR2 FRNRAP. This CDR3 contains 17 residues. V was clipped by 0 bases and J by 2 bases, with 13 bases between them. The authors' processing: Estimation of nucleated cell counts was performed using reference gene primer amplification. Produced via immunoSEQ multiplex PCR; TCRdb's table is partial and in-frame only. V, J and clone size reflect that table, while D and trimming were determined from the DNA. The profile shows roughly 330,000 clones, roughly nine tenths of them singletons.

The sequenced sample was peripheral blood. The clonotype was recovered from a man aged 18 to 29 who had recovered from COVID-19. The rearrangement uses TRBV12-5 and TRBJ2-2, with D possibly matching TRBD1 (5 bases). The DNA of the CDR3 is TGTGCTAGTGGTTTGGTACGAGCAGGGCTTAACACCGGGGAGCTGTTTTTT. Its translation: CASGLVRAGLNTGELFF.